A single sample is the source of the 10 T cell receptor beta chains below, sequenced in a study of blood T cells in healthy people across ages. The use of a sample-barcoded 5' primer and a J-beta primer mix characterized a second PCR of roughly 6 to 11 cycles. TCRdb called the 5' RACE reads again in MiXCR, with one record for every CDR3 protein. Of some 760,000 distinct CDR3 sequences in the sample, 25% were seen once. These data also featured in a second study, about T cells of mothers and their children.

The sample comprised blood. The source is a boy between 10 and 17 years old in good health.

This chain connects TRBV29-1 to TRBJ2-2; D is perhaps TRBD1 (6 bases). Looked up from germline, CDR1 is SQVTM and CDR2 is ANQGSEA. The CDR3 has 12 amino acids. Trimming stripped 6 bases from V and 6 bases from J, with 11 bases between. For the CDR3, the DNA is TGCAGCGTCCTAACAGGGTCCGGGGAGCTGTTTTTT. This codes for CSVLTGSGELFF.

This clonotype was found a few times. V usage is TRBV7-3 and J usage is TRBJ2-5, with TRBD2 matching 11 bases. The closer fit of TRBJ2-1 to the DNA end suggests the J call may be wrong. The CDR3 length is 14 residues. The germline V gene has CDR1 SGHTA and CDR2 FQGTGA. CDR3 loop: CASSISGRVNEQFF. CDR3 coding DNA: TGTGCCAGCAGTATTAGCGGGAGGGTTAATGAGCAGTTCTTC.

This chain uses TRBV5-1 with TRBJ2-2; 9 bases line up with TRBD1. CDR1 SGHRS and CDR2 YFSETQ come from the germline V gene. This CDR3 comprises 16 residues. Trimming removed 0 bases from V and 6 bases from J; junction bases left unmatched: 6. The CDR3 DNA is TGCGCCAGCAGCTTGGGGGACAGGGCAACCTCCGGGGAGCTGTTTTTT. Translation gives CASSLGDRATSGELFF.

The chain is built from TRBV5-1 and TRBJ1-1; 7 nucleotides match TRBD1. V lost 4 bases and J lost 0; bases outside the gene matches: 6. This CDR3 has 15 residues. Germline V CDR1 and CDR2: SGHRS, YFSETQ. DNA of the CDR3: TGCGCCAGCAGCCACGGACAGGCGATGAACACTGAAGCTTTCTTT. Translating gives CASSHGQAMNTEAFF.

The chain recombines TRBV7-2 with TRBJ2-5, with D uncertain. The CDR3 is made up of 14 amino acids. Deletions cut 5 bases from V and 4 bases from J, with 14 bases between. CDR1 SGHTA and CDR2 FQGNSA come from the germline V gene. The DNA for the CDR3 is TGTGCCAGCAGCACCCTCGGCTACGGAGAGACCCAGTACTTC. Its translation: CASSTLGYGETQYF.

The CDR3: CATATGANYGYTF. The CDR3 region has the DNA TGTGCCACCGCAACAGGGGCGAACTATGGCTACACCTTC. This sequence joins TRBV19 and TRBJ1-2; TRBD1 agrees at 7 bases. From germline, CDR1 is LNHDA and CDR2 SQIVND (reference sequence). V shed 10 bases, J shed 2 bases, and the junction held 7 bases outside the gene matches. The CDR3 contains 13 residues.

The chain has TRBV6-5 and TRBJ1-4; 7 nucleotides line up with TRBD1. CDR1 is MNHEY, CDR2 SVGAGI, per germline. CDR3 length equals 12 residues. The V gene end was trimmed by 6 bases and the J gene end by 11 bases; junction bases not matched to a gene: 6. The CDR3: CASSPRQGKLFF. CDR3 coding DNA: TGTGCCAGCAGCCCTAGACAGGGTAAACTGTTTTTT.

The chain has TRBV10-3 and TRBJ2-5, with 8 bases that match TRBD2. The last part of the DNA fits TRBJ2-1 better; the J call may be wrong. The CDR3 runs 11 residues. Germline V gene data show CDR1 as ENHRY and CDR2 as SYGVKD. DNA of the CDR3: TGTGCCATCAATAGCGGGGCTGAGCAGTTCTTC. It codes for CAINSGAEQFF.

This clonotype was found a few times. V gene TRBV9 combines with J gene TRBJ1-4; 7 bases match TRBD1. This CDR3 is built from 16 residues. Trimming removed 3 bases from V and 0 bases from J; junction bases left unmatched: 5. Germline loops: CDR1 SGDLS, CDR2 YYNGEE. The CDR3 DNA reads as TGTGCCAGCAGCGCTTCCGGACAGGCAACTAATGAAAAACTGTTTTTT. Amino acids: CASSASGQATNEKLFF.

This clonotype has just a few counts. This rearrangement joins TRBV9 to TRBJ2-1; D remains ambiguous. V lost 4 bases, J lost 5 bases, and 13 bases lay in between. Germline CDR1 SGDLS, CDR2 YYNGEE. The CDR3 extends over 14 amino acids. The DNA of the CDR3 is TGTGCCAGCAGCCCACGGACGGCTAACAATGAGCAGTTCTTC. Its translation is CASSPRTANNEQFF.